Here is one TCR beta chain with its context. These data belong to a study of Ad26.COV2.S vaccination and SARS-CoV-2 variants. In the study overall: Once, or twice with 56 days between doses, Ad26.COV2.S was given intramuscularly.

The treatment is: roughly 18 received Ad26.COV2.S at low or high dose, single or two shots; 5 received placebo; per-sample allocation not given. Vaccine and placebo recipients were sampled on day 63 after the first injection. In Boston, the donor was an adult between 18-55 years of age. The germline V gene has CDR1 SGDLS and CDR2 YYNGEE. The CDR3 is 16 amino acids. The ends were cut back, 2 bases at V and 2 bases at J, with 17 bases in the middle. This table comes from immunoSEQ multiplex PCR, and its TCRdb copy is limited to in-frame clones, with some not included. The data contain fewer than 500,000 clones, about 90% of them singletons.

The sample consisted of peripheral blood, taken in a trial of Ad26.COV2.S vaccine versus placebo. The J gene is TRBJ2-7, the V gene TRBV9; D may correspond to TRBD1 or TRBD2 (6 bases each). The receptor's source is a person aged 18-65 years who received the Ad26.COV2.S COVID-19 vaccine or a placebo. In DNA form, the CDR3 reads TGTGCCAGCAGCGTGGGTGGGGGGCTCCCTGCCTACGAGCAGTACTTC. Translating it yields CASSVGGGLPAYEQYF.